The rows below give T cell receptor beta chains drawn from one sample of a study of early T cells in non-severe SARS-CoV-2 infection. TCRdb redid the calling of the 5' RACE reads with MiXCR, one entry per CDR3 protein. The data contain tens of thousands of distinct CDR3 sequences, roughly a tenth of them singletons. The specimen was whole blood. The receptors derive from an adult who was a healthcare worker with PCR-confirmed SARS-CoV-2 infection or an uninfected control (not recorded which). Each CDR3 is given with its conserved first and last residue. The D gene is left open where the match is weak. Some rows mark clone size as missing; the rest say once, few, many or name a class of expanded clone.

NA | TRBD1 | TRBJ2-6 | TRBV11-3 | TGTGCCAGCAGCCCGGCACAGGGGGCACACGGGGCCAACGTCCTGACTTTC | CASSPAQGAHGANVLTF
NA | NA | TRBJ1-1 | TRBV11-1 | TGTGCCAGCAGCCGGATGGCCACGGAAGCTTTCTTT | CASSRMATEAFF
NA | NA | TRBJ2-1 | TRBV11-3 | TGTGCCAGCAGCTTAGTTAGGGGGGCGAATGAGCAGTTCTTC | CASSLVRGANEQFF
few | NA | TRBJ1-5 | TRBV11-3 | TGTGCCAGCGGGAAGCCCCAGCATTTT | CASGKPQHF
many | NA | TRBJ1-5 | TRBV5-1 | TGCGCCAGCAGCTTAGGACAGACTAATCAGCCCCAGCATTTT | CASSLGQTNQPQHF
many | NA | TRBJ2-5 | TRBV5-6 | TGTGCCAGCAGCGCCCAAGAGACCCAGTACTTC | CASSAQETQYF
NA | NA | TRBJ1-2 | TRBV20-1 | TGCAGTGCTAGAGAAACCCGGGGAAATGGCTATGGCTACACCTTC | CSARETRGNGYGYTF
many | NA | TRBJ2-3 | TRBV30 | TGTGCCTGGAGTGACACGACGAAAGATACGCAGTATTTT | CAWSDTTKDTQYF
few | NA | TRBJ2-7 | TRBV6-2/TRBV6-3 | TGTGCCAGCAGTTATCCCATTGGGGAGCAGTACTTC | CASSYPIGEQYF
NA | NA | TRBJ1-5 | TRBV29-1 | TGCAGCGTTCAGGAGCCCAATCAGCCCCAGCATTTT | CSVQEPNQPQHF
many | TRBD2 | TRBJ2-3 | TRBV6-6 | TGTGCCAGCAGTAAAGACGGGGGACTAAGCACAGATACGCAGTATTTT | CASSKDGGLSTDTQYF
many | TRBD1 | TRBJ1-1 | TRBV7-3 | TGTGCCAGCAGCCCCGCGACAGGGCGGTTGCCCACTGAAGCTTTCTTT | CASSPATGRLPTEAFF
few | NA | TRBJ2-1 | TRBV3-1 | TGTGCCACACGGACGGGGCCTGGGTATGAGCAGTTCTTC | CATRTGPGYEQFF
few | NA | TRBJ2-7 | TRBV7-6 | TGTGCCAGCAGCTTAGACCAGGGGCTGACCTACGAGCAGTACTTC | CASSLDQGLTYEQYF
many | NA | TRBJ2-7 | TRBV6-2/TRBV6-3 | TGTGCCAGCACCGGGGGAAGCAGCTCCTACGAGCAGTACTTC | CASTGGSSSYEQYF
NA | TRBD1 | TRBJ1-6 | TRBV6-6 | TGTGCCAGCAGTGACAGGGAGGGGGATAATTCACCCCTCCACTTT | CASSDREGDNSPLHF
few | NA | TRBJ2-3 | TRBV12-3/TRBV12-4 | TGTGCCAGCAGACCGGACAGCACAGATACGCAGTATTTT | CASRPDSTDTQYF
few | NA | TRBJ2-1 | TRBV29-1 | TGCAGCGTTGGAGGACAGTACTACAATGAGCAGTTCTTC | CSVGGQYYNEQFF
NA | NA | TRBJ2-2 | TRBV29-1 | TGCAGCGTTAGGCCGGGCAGGTCGAACACCGGGGAGCTGTTTTTT | CSVRPGRSNTGELFF
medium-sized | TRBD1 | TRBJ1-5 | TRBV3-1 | TGTGCCAGCAGCCTCAGACCACAGGGGGCAGGCAATCAGCCCCAGCATTTT | CASSLRPQGAGNQPQHF
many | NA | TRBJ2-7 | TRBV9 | TGTGCCAGCAGCGGGACGGTGAGCTCCTACGAGCAGTACTTC | CASSGTVSSYEQYF
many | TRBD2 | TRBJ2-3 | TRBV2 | TGTGCCAGCAGTGAAGTAGCGGGACGCACAGATACGCAGTATTTT | CASSEVAGRTDTQYF
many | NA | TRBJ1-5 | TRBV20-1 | TGCAGTGCTAGCGCTGGGGATCATCAGCCCCAGCATTTT | CSASAGDHQPQHF
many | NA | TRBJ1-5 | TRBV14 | TGTGCCAGCAGCTCCGACAGGAATCAGCCCCAGCATTTT | CASSSDRNQPQHF
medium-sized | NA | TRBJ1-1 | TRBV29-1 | TGCAGCGTTGAAGCTGAGAACACTGAAGCTTTCTTT | CSVEAENTEAFF
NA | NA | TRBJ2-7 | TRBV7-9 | TGTGCCAGCAGCTCGGCGGGGTCGAGGGGGGAGCAGTACTTC | CASSSAGSRGEQYF
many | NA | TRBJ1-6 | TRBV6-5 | TGTGCCAGCAGTTATAGCGGGGGACCGTCACCCCTCCACTTT | CASSYSGGPSPLHF
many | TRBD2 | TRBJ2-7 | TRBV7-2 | TGTGCCAGCAGCTTTCAGCGGGGCCAGGAGCAGTACTTC | CASSFQRGQEQYF
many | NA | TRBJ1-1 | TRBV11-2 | TGTGCCAGCAGCCAGGATCGGATTGAAACTTTCTTT | CASSQDRIETFF
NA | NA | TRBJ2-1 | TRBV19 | TGTGCCAGTAGTGGGGGACAAAGCTCCTACAATGAGCAGTTCTTC | CASSGGQSSYNEQFF
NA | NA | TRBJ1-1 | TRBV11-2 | TGTGCCAGCAGCTTTAAGAGGTACACTGAAGCTTTCTTT | CASSFKRYTEAFF
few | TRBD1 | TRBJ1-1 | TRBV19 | TGTGCCAGTACTAGGACAGGGATTAAGTTAGCTGAAGCTTTCTTT | CASTRTGIKLAEAFF
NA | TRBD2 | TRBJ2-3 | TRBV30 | TGTGCCTGGACAACTAGCGGGGCGGATACGCAGTATTTT | CAWTTSGADTQYF
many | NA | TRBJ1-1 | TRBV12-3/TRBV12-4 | TGTGCCAGCAGTAGAAACGCGGGAGCTCAGAACACTGAAGCTTTCTTT | CASSRNAGAQNTEAFF
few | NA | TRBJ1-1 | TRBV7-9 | TGTGCCAGCAGCTTAGAGGGTAGGGGGTCTGAAGCTTTCTTT | CASSLEGRGSEAFF
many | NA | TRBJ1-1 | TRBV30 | TGTGCCTGGAGTGTACGGGTCCGGGGTGAAGCTTTCTTT | CAWSVRVRGEAFF
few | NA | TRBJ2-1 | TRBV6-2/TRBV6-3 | TGTGCCAGCGGGGGTTTTTCCGATGAGCAGTTCTTC | CASGGFSDEQFF
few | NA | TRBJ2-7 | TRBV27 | TGTGCCAGCAGTTTCCGGGGAAGGGGTTCCGACGAGCAGTACTTT | CASSFRGRGSDEQYF